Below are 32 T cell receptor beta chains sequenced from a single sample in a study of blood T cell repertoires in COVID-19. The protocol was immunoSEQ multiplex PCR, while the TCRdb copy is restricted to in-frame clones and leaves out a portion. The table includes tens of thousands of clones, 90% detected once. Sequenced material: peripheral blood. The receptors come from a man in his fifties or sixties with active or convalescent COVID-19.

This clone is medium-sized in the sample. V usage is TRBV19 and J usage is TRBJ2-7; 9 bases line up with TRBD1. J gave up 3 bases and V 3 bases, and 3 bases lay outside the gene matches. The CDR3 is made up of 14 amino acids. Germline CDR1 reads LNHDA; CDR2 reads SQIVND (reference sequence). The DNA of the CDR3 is TGTGCCAGTAGTATCCGGGGACAGGGCTACGAGCAGTACTTC. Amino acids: CASSIRGQGYEQYF. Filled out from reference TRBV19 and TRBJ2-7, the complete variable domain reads DGGITQSPKYLFRKEGQNVTLSCEQNLNHDAMYWYRQDPGQGLRLIYYSQIVNDFQKGDIAEGYSVSREKKESFPLTVTSAQKNPTAFYLCASSIRGQGYEQYFGPGTRLTVT.

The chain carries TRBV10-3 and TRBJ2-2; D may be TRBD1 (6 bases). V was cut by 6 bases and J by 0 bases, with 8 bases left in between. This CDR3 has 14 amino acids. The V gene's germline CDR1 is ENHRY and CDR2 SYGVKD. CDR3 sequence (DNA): TGTGCCATCAGGGGGGCCGCGAACACCGGGGAGCTGTTTTTT. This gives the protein CAIRGAANTGELFF.

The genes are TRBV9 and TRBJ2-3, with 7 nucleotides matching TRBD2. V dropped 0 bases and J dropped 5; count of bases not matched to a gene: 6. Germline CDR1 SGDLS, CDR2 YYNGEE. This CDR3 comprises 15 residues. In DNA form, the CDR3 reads TGTGCCAGCAGCGTAGGCGGGAGCGATAGAGATACGCAGTATTTT. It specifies CASSVGGSDRDTQYF.

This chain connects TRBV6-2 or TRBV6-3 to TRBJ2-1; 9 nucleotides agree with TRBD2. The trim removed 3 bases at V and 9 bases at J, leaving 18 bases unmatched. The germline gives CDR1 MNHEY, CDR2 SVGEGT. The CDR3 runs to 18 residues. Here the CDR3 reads CASSYPAGREGPHVEQFF. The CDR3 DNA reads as TGTGCCAGCAGTTATCCCGCGGGGCGGGAGGGCCCTCATGTTGAGCAGTTCTTC.

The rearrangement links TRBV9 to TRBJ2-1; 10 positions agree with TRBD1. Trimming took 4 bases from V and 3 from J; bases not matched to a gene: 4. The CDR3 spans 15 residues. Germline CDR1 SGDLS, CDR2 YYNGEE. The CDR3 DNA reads TGTGCCAGCAGCCCCGGACAGGGGGTCTACAATGAGCAGTTCTTC. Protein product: CASSPGQGVYNEQFF.

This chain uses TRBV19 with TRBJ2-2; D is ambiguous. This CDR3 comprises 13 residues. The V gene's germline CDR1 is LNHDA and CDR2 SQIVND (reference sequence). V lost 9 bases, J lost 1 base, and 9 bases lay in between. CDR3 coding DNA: TGTGCCAGCTCGAGGCAGAACACCGGGGAGCTGTTTTTT. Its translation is CASSRQNTGELFF.

In DNA, the CDR3 is TGCGCCAGCGCCTCTTGGGCTCAGGAGACCCAGTACTTC. The encoded protein is CASASWAQETQYF. This chain connects TRBV5-1 to TRBJ2-5; D not resolved. The germline V and J ends were trimmed by 7 bases and 5 bases, with 15 bases remaining between them. CDR1 SGHRS and CDR2 YFSETQ come from the germline V gene. CDR3 length equals 13 residues.

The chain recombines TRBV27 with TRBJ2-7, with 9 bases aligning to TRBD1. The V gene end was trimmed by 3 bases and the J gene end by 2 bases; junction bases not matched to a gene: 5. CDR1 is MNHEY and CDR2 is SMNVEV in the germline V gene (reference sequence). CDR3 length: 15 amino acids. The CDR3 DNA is TGTGCCAGCAGTTTCCGGGACAGGGTAACCTACGAGCAGTACTTC. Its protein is CASSFRDRVTYEQYF.

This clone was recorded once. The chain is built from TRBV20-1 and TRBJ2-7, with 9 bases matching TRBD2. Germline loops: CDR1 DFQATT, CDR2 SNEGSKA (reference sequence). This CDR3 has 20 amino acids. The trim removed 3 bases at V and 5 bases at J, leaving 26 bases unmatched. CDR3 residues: CSASPSSGAFLFGSGDEQYF. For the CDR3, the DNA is TGCAGTGCTAGTCCCTCTAGCGGGGCCTTCTTATTCGGGTCGGGGGACGAGCAGTACTTC.

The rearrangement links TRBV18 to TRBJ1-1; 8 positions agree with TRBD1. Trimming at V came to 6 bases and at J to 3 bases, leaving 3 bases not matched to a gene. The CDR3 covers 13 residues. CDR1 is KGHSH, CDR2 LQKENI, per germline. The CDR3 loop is CASSLDRDTEAFF. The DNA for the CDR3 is TGTGCCAGCTCTCTGGACAGGGACACTGAAGCTTTCTTT.

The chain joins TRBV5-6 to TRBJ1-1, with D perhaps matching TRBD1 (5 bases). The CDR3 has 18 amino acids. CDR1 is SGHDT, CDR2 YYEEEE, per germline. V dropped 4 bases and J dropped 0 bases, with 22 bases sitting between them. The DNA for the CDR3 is TGTGCCAGCAGCCCCTCAGTCAGGGTGATAAGGATGAACACTGAAGCTTTCTTT. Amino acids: CASSPSVRVIRMNTEAFF.

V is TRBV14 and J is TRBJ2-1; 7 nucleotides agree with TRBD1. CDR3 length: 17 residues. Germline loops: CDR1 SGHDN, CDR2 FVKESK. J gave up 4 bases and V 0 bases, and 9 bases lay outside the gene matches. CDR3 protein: CASSQDWAGTEYNEQFF. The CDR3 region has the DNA TGTGCCAGCAGCCAAGACTGGGCCGGGACAGAGTACAATGAGCAGTTCTTC.

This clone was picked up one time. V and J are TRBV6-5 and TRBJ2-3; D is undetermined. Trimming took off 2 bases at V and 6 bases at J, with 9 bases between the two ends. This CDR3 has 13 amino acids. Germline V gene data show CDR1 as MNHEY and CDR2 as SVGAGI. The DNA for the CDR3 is TGTGCCAGCAGTTACGATAGAGCGGATACGCAGTATTTT. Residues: CASSYDRADTQYF.

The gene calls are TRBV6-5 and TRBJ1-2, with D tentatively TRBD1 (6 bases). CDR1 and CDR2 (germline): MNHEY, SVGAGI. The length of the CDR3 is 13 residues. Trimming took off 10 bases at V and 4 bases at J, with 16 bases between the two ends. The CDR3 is CATLQGPGYGYTF. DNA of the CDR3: TGTGCCACACTACAGGGACCTGGCTATGGCTACACCTTC.

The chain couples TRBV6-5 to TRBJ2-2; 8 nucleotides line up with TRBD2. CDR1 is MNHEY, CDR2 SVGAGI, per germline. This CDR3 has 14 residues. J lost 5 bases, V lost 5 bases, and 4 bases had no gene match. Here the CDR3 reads CASSIAGTTGELFF. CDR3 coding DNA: TGTGCCAGCAGTATAGCGGGAACAACCGGGGAGCTGTTTTTT.

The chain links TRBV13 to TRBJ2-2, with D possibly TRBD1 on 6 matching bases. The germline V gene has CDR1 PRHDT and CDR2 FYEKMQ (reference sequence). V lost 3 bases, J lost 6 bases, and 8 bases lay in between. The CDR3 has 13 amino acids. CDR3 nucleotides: TGTGCCAGCAGCTTCCAGGGGTCCGGGGAGCTGTTTTTT. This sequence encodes CASSFQGSGELFF.

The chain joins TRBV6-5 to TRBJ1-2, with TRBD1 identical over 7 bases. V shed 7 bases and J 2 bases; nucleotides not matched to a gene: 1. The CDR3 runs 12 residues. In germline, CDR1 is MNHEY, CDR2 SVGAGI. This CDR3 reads CASMGQNYGYTF. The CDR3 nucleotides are TGTGCCAGCATGGGACAGAACTATGGCTACACCTTC.

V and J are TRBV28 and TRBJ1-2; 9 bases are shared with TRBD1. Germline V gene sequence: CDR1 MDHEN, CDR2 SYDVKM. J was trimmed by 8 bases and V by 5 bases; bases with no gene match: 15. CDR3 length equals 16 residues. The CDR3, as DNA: TGTGCCAGCAGTCCCATATTGGTAGGGACAGGGAGAGGCTACACCTTC. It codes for CASSPILVGTGRGYTF.

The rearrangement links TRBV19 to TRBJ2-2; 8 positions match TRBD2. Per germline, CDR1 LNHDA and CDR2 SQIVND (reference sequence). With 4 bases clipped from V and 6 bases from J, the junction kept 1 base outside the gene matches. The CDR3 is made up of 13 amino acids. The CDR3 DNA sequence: TGTGCCAGTAGTACGACTAGCGCCGGGGAGCTGTTTTTT. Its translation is CASSTTSAGELFF.

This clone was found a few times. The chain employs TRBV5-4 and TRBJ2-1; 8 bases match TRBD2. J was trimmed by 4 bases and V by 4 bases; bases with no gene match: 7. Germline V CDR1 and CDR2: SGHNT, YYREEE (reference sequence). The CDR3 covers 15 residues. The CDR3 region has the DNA TGTGCCAGCAGCCAGACTAGCGAGATTTACAATGAGCAGTTCTTC. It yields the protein CASSQTSEIYNEQFF.

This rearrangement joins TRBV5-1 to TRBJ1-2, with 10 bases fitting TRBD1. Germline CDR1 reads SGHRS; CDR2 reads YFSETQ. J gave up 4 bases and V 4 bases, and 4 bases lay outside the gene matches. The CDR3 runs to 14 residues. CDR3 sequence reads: CASSAGQGSYGYTF. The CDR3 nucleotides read TGCGCCAGCAGCGCGGGACAGGGGAGCTATGGCTACACCTTC.

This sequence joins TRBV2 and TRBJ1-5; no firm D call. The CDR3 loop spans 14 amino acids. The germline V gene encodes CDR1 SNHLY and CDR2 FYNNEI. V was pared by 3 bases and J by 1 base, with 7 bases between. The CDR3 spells CASSEGISNQPQHF. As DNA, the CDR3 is TGTGCCAGCAGTGAGGGCATCAGCAATCAGCCCCAGCATTTT. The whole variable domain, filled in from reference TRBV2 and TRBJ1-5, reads EPEVTQTPSHQVTQMGQEVILRCVPISNHLYFYWYRQILGQKVEFLVSFYNNEISEKSEIFDDQFSVERPDGSNFTLKIRSTKLEDSAMYFCASSEGISNQPQHFGDGTRLSIL.

CDR3 amino acids: CASSYQLTGTQYF. CDR3 nucleotides: TGTGCCAGCAGTTACCAACTAACCGGGACCCAGTACTTC. This chain uses TRBV6-6 with TRBJ2-5; D not certain. The germline V and J ends were trimmed by 2 bases and 7 bases, with 11 bases remaining between them. The CDR3 sequence is 13 residues long. In germline, CDR1 is MNHNY, CDR2 SVGAGI (reference sequence).

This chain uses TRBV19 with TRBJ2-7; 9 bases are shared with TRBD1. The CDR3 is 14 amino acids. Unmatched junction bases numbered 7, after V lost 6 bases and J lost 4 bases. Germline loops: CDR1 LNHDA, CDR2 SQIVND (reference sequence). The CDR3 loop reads CASRPGQGPYEQYF. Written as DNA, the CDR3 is TGTGCCAGTAGGCCGGGACAGGGACCTTACGAGCAGTACTTC.

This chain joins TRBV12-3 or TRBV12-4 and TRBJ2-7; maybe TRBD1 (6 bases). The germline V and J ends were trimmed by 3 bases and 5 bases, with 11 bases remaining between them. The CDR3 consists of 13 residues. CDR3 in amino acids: CASSFTGSHEQYF. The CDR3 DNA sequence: TGTGCCAGCAGTTTCACAGGGAGCCACGAGCAGTACTTC.

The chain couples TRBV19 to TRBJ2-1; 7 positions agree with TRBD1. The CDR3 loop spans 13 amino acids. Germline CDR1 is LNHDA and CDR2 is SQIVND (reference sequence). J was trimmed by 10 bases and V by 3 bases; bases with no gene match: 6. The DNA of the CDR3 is TGTGCCAGTAGTATGGGACAGTCTCGGGAGCAGTTCTTC. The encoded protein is CASSMGQSREQFF.

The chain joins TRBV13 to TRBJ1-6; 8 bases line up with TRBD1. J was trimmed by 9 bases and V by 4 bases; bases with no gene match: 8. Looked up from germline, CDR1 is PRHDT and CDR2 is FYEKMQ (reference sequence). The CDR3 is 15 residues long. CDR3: CASSWGQASGSPLHF. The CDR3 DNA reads TGTGCCAGCAGCTGGGGACAGGCGAGCGGTTCACCCCTCCACTTT.

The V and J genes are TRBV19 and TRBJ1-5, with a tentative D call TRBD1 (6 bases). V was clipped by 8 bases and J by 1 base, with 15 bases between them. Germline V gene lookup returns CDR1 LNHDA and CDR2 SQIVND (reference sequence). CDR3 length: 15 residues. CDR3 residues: CASEGTRRSNQPQHF. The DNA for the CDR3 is TGTGCCAGTGAGGGGACAAGAAGAAGCAATCAGCCCCAGCATTTT.

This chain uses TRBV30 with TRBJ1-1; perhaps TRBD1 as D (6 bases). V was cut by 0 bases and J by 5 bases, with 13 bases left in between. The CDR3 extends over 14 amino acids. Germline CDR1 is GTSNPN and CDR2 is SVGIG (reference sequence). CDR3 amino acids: CAWSVEGGRTEAFF. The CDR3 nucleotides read TGTGCCTGGAGTGTAGAGGGGGGGCGGACTGAAGCTTTCTTT.

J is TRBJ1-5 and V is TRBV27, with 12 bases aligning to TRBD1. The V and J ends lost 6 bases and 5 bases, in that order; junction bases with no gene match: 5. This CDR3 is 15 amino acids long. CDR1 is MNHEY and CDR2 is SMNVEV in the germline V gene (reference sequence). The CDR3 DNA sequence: TGTGCCAGCAGGTCCGGGACAGGGGGCGATCAGCCCCAGCATTTT. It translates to CASRSGTGGDQPQHF.

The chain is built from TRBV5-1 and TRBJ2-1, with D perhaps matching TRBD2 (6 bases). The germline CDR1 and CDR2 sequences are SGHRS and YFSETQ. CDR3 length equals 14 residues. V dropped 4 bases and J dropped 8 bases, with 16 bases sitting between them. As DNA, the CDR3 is TGCGCCAGCAGCCAGGAGGCGGGAAGGGATGAGCAGTTCTTC. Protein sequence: CASSQEAGRDEQFF.

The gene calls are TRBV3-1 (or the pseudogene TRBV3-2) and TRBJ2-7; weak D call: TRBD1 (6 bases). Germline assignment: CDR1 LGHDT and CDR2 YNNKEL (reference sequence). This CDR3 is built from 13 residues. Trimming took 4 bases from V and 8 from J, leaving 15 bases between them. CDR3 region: CASSLGQFTKQYF. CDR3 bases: TGTGCCAGCAGCCTTGGACAGTTTACGAAGCAGTACTTC.